This T cell receptor (beta chain) was sequenced for a study of STAT3 mutations in large granular lymphocyte leukemia. Overall study results and limits: Every T-cell large granular lymphocyte leukemia patient had at least one immunodominant TCR beta clonotype. Variable sampling intervals and differing treatment regimens complicated linking therapy response to TCR clonal burden changes.

There are 16 residues in the CDR3. V lost 4 bases and J 0 bases, leaving 14 bases between the germline ends. Germline lookup yields CDR1 SGHDT and CDR2 YYEEEE. About this clone itself: The antigen is undetermined.

Average productive template count per sample was 35,000 to 45,000. Data came from immunoSEQ multiplex PCR; TCRdb stores just in-frame clones and leaves some out. The sample yields under 15,000 clones, about 76% seen once. V usage is TRBV5-6 and J usage is TRBJ1-3, with D maybe TRBD1 (6 bases). The sample was peripheral blood mononuclear cells. The sequence was obtained from a man aged 55 to 70 with T-cell large granular lymphocyte leukemia. Some clones in this sample may be carry-over from other donors' samples. CDR3 bases: TGTGCCAGCAGCGCTCTCACAGGGACCTCTGGAAACACCATATATTTT. Translated, it gives CASSALTGTSGNTIYF.